This is a list of T cell receptor beta chains from one sample in a study of Graves' ophthalmopathy and Graves' hyperthyroidism. TCRdb used MiXCR to reprocess the multiplex PCR reads, holding one entry per CDR3 protein. The sample shows approximately 540,000 distinct CDR3 sequences, less than 45% of them seen only once. Sequenced material: peripheral blood or thyroid tissue (not recorded which). The origin of the receptors is an adult man with Graves' hyperthyroidism. CDR3s include the opening cysteine and the closing phenylalanine or tryptophan. D genes are given only for firm matches.

V: TRBV7-9
D: .
J: TRBJ2-5
CDR3: CASRRLRGETQYF

V: TRBV10-3
D: .
J: TRBJ2-1
CDR3: CAISEPRRDEQFF

V: TRBV12-3/TRBV12-4
D: .
J: TRBJ1-1
CDR3: CASSSGTEAFF

V: TRBV12-3/TRBV12-4
D: .
J: TRBJ2-5
CDR3: CASSFVGETQYF

V: TRBV5-1
D: .
J: TRBJ1-1
CDR3: CASSLDVGTEAFF

V: TRBV7-9
D: .
J: .
CDR3: CASNANEQFF

V: TRBV20-1
D: .
J: TRBJ1-2
CDR3: CSANRAAGGDTF

V: TRBV2
D: .
J: TRBJ1-4
CDR3: CASSERSPEKLFF

V: TRBV2
D: .
J: TRBJ2-5
CDR3: CASHPGAWETQYF

V: TRBV9
D: TRBD2
J: TRBJ2-7
CDR3: CASSVGPSGTYEQYF

V: TRBV28
D: .
J: TRBJ1-2
CDR3: CASSEQGSNYGYTF

V: TRBV7-2
D: .
J: TRBJ2-7
CDR3: CASSLVATGYSYEQYF

V: TRBV2
D: TRBD2
J: TRBJ2-7
CDR3: CASRTSALLSYNEQYF

V: TRBV15
D: .
J: TRBJ1-5
CDR3: CATSRQGNSNQPQHF

V: TRBV15
D: .
J: TRBJ2-1
CDR3: CATSRVGSDMEQFF

V: TRBV20-1
D: .
J: TRBJ2-7
CDR3: CSASGPYNEQYF

V: TRBV7-4
D: .
J: TRBJ1-5
CDR3: CASSYSGTASQPQHF

V: TRBV29-1
D: .
J: TRBJ1-2
CDR3: CSVLTNDNSYGYTF